This is a list of T cell receptor beta chains from one sample in a study of shared clonotypes between healthy human individuals. The method was immunoSEQ multiplex PCR; TCRdb's version includes in-frame clones alone and lacks a portion of them. The table records just over 2,000,000 clones, over 85% of them present only once. What was sequenced was naive CD4+ T cells sorted from blood. Receptors were obtained from a man aged 18 to 30 in good health. The CDR3 runs from the conserved cysteine through the conserved F or W. A D gene is named only where the DNA matches it firmly. The listing skips clone size in some rows; elsewhere it reads once, few, many or a size class.

abundance: once; v_gene: TRBV2; j_gene: TRBJ1-6; len: 15; d_gene: TRBD1; CDR3aa: CASRLRDRVNSPLHF; CDR3nt: TGTGCCAGCAGGCTCCGGGACAGGGTAAATTCACCCCTCCACTTT
abundance: once; v_gene: TRBV6-6; j_gene: TRBJ1-4; len: 15; d_gene: TRBD1; CDR3aa: CASSYRTGVNEKLFF; CDR3nt: TGTGCCAGCAGTTACCGGACAGGGGTCAATGAAAAACTGTTTTTT
abundance: NA; v_gene: TRBV7-3; j_gene: TRBJ2-3; len: 13; d_gene: TRBD1; CDR3aa: CASSLRGTGTQYF; CDR3nt: TGTGCCAGCAGCTTAAGGGGGACAGGGACACAGTATTTT
abundance: NA; v_gene: TRBV30; j_gene: TRBJ1-6; len: 14; d_gene: NA; CDR3aa: CAWSGAGVFSPLHF; CDR3nt: TGTGCCTGGAGTGGGGCAGGGGTTTTTTCACCCCTCCACTTT
abundance: NA; v_gene: TRBV6-5; j_gene: TRBJ1-3; len: 14; d_gene: NA; CDR3aa: CASSYSAGGNTIYF; CDR3nt: TGTGCCAGCAGTTACTCGGCCGGGGGAAACACCATATATTTT
abundance: once; v_gene: TRBV30; j_gene: TRBJ1-5; len: 13; d_gene: NA; CDR3aa: CAWSSQPRQPQHF; CDR3nt: TGTGCCTGGAGTTCCCAGCCTCGTCAGCCCCAGCATTTT
abundance: NA; v_gene: TRBV7-9; j_gene: TRBJ2-7; len: 16; d_gene: NA; CDR3aa: CASSFSTRKAPYEQYF; CDR3nt: TGTGCCAGCAGCTTCTCAACTAGAAAGGCCCCCTACGAGCAGTACTTC
abundance: NA; v_gene: TRBV18; j_gene: TRBJ1-1; len: 15; d_gene: NA; CDR3aa: CASSPQKGGNTEAFF; CDR3nt: TGTGCCAGCTCACCACAGAAAGGGGGGAACACTGAAGCTTTCTTT
abundance: NA; v_gene: TRBV7-2; j_gene: TRBJ2-2; len: 13; d_gene: NA; CDR3aa: CASSKGNTGELFF; CDR3nt: TGTGCCAGCAGCAAAGGGAACACCGGGGAGCTGTTTTTT
abundance: NA; v_gene: TRBV2; j_gene: TRBJ2-7; len: 14; d_gene: NA; CDR3aa: CASTPLRNSYEQYF; CDR3nt: TGTGCCAGCACCCCACTCCGGAACTCCTACGAGCAGTACTTC
abundance: NA; v_gene: TRBV19; j_gene: TRBJ2-2; len: 14; d_gene: NA; CDR3aa: CASSNGPNTGELFF; CDR3nt: TGTGCCAGTAGTAACGGGCCGAACACCGGGGAGCTGTTTTTT
abundance: NA; v_gene: TRBV5-1; j_gene: TRBJ2-1; len: 16; d_gene: NA; CDR3aa: CASSLDGQSSYNEQFF; CDR3nt: TGCGCCAGCAGCTTGGACGGACAATCCTCCTACAATGAGCAGTTCTTC
abundance: NA; v_gene: TRBV5-1; j_gene: TRBJ2-2; len: 15; d_gene: NA; CDR3aa: CASSPGDTNTGELFF; CDR3nt: TGCGCCAGCAGTCCCGGTGATACGAACACCGGGGAGCTGTTTTTT
abundance: NA; v_gene: TRBV7-2; j_gene: TRBJ2-7; len: 14; d_gene: NA; CDR3aa: CASSRYSGPYEQYF; CDR3nt: TGTGCCAGCAGCCGATACTCCGGGCCCTACGAGCAGTACTTC
abundance: NA; v_gene: TRBV7-9; j_gene: TRBJ1-2; len: 14; d_gene: NA; CDR3aa: CASSLTGLNYGYTF; CDR3nt: TGTGCCAGCAGCTTAACAGGACTTAACTATGGCTACACCTTC
abundance: NA; v_gene: TRBV19; j_gene: TRBJ2-3; len: 15; d_gene: TRBD2; CDR3aa: CASRRLAGGADTQYF; CDR3nt: TGTGCCAGTAGGCGACTAGCGGGAGGGGCAGATACGCAGTATTTT
abundance: NA; v_gene: TRBV11-2; j_gene: TRBJ2-1; len: 16; d_gene: TRBD2; CDR3aa: CASSLRGPSGRNEQFF; CDR3nt: TGTGCCAGCAGCTTAAGAGGGCCTAGCGGACGAAATGAGCAGTTCTTC
abundance: NA; v_gene: TRBV7-6; j_gene: TRBJ1-1; len: 15; d_gene: NA; CDR3aa: CASSLVGSQQTEAFF; CDR3nt: TGTGCCAGCAGCTTAGTCGGCAGCCAACAAACTGAAGCTTTCTTT
abundance: NA; v_gene: TRBV7-2; j_gene: TRBJ2-1; len: 15; d_gene: NA; CDR3aa: CASSFSGQAYNEQFF; CDR3nt: TGTGCCAGCAGCTTTAGCGGCCAGGCATACAATGAGCAGTTCTTC
abundance: once; v_gene: TRBV7-4; j_gene: TRBJ1-5; len: 16; d_gene: NA; CDR3aa: CASTVTLGCGNQPQHF; CDR3nt: TGTGCCAGCACCGTGACATTAGGGTGTGGCAATCAGCCCCAGCATTTT
abundance: once; v_gene: TRBV7-2; j_gene: TRBJ2-1; len: 14; d_gene: NA; CDR3aa: CASSLDGRVNEQFF; CDR3nt: TGTGCCAGCAGCTTAGATGGCAGGGTGAATGAGCAGTTCTTC
abundance: NA; v_gene: TRBV29-1; j_gene: TRBJ2-7; len: 11; d_gene: NA; CDR3aa: CSVVGTYEQYF; CDR3nt: TGCAGCGTTGTCGGCACCTACGAGCAGTACTTC
abundance: NA; v_gene: TRBV19; j_gene: TRBJ1-5; len: 13; d_gene: NA; CDR3aa: CASSREGSQPQHF; CDR3nt: TGTGCCAGTAGCCGTGAAGGCAGTCAGCCCCAGCATTTT
abundance: NA; v_gene: TRBV10-2; j_gene: TRBJ1-2; len: 13; d_gene: NA; CDR3aa: CASNEFQGYGYTF; CDR3nt: TGCGCCAGCAATGAATTTCAGGGCTATGGCTACACCTTC
abundance: NA; v_gene: TRBV25-1; j_gene: TRBJ2-2; len: 15; d_gene: NA; CDR3aa: CASSLSNDFTGELFF; CDR3nt: TGTGCCAGCAGTCTCTCGAATGACTTCACCGGGGAGCTGTTTTTT
abundance: NA; v_gene: TRBV6-1; j_gene: TRBJ2-5; len: 13; d_gene: NA; CDR3aa: CASNLRSEETQYF; CDR3nt: TGTGCCAGCAACCTGAGGTCTGAAGAGACCCAGTACTTC
abundance: once; v_gene: TRBV5-1; j_gene: TRBJ2-7; len: 13; d_gene: NA; CDR3aa: CASSTDSHIEQYF; CDR3nt: TGCGCCAGCAGCACGGACAGCCACATTGAGCAGTACTTC
abundance: NA; v_gene: TRBV18; j_gene: TRBJ1-3; len: 14; d_gene: TRBD1; CDR3aa: CASSGQVFGNTIYF; CDR3nt: TGTGCCAGCTCTGGACAGGTTTTTGGAAACACCATATATTTT
abundance: NA; v_gene: TRBV2; j_gene: TRBJ2-2; len: 15; d_gene: NA; CDR3aa: CASRSGTSDAGELFF; CDR3nt: TGTGCCAGCAGGTCCGGGACATCGGACGCCGGGGAGCTGTTTTTT
abundance: NA; v_gene: TRBV5-4; j_gene: TRBJ2-7; len: 16; d_gene: TRBD1; CDR3aa: CASSLAGTGVPYEQYF; CDR3nt: TGTGCCAGCAGCTTGGCCGGGACAGGGGTTCCCTACGAGCAGTACTTC
abundance: NA; v_gene: TRBV10-3; j_gene: TRBJ1-4; len: 14; d_gene: NA; CDR3aa: CAISVAGTNEKLFF; CDR3nt: TGTGCCATCAGTGTGGCCGGAACTAATGAAAAACTGTTTTTT
abundance: NA; v_gene: TRBV9; j_gene: TRBJ2-7; len: 14; d_gene: TRBD1; CDR3aa: CASSPSGQVYEQYF; CDR3nt: TGTGCCAGCAGCCCGTCTGGACAGGTCTACGAGCAGTACTTC
abundance: NA; v_gene: TRBV2; j_gene: TRBJ1-5; len: 13; d_gene: NA; CDR3aa: CASLAGFGQPQHF; CDR3nt: TGTGCCAGCCTGGCCGGTTTCGGCCAGCCCCAGCATTTT
abundance: NA; v_gene: TRBV11-2; j_gene: TRBJ2-7; len: 13; d_gene: NA; CDR3aa: CASSLRDPYEQYF; CDR3nt: TGTGCCAGCAGCTTGCGGGATCCCTACGAGCAGTACTTC
abundance: NA; v_gene: TRBV6-5; j_gene: TRBJ2-1; len: 14; d_gene: NA; CDR3aa: CASSYFIQGGEQFF; CDR3nt: TGTGCCAGCAGTTATTTCATACAGGGTGGTGAGCAGTTCTTC
abundance: NA; v_gene: TRBV11-2; j_gene: TRBJ2-7; len: 12; d_gene: NA; CDR3aa: CASSRRQREQYF; CDR3nt: TGTGCCAGCAGCCGCAGACAGAGGGAGCAGTACTTC
abundance: NA; v_gene: TRBV9; j_gene: TRBJ2-7; len: 15; d_gene: TRBD2; CDR3aa: CASSARSGKGYEQYF; CDR3nt: TGTGCCAGCAGCGCGCGGAGCGGGAAGGGATACGAGCAGTACTTC
abundance: NA; v_gene: TRBV28; j_gene: TRBJ2-5; len: 13; d_gene: NA; CDR3aa: CASRRGRQETQYF; CDR3nt: TGTGCCAGCAGAAGGGGACGCCAAGAGACCCAGTACTTC
abundance: NA; v_gene: TRBV9; j_gene: TRBJ2-2; len: 14; d_gene: NA; CDR3aa: CASRPGAGTGELFF; CDR3nt: TGTGCCAGCAGGCCGGGGGCGGGAACCGGGGAGCTGTTTTTT
abundance: NA; v_gene: TRBV7-7; j_gene: TRBJ2-1; len: 14; d_gene: NA; CDR3aa: CASSLDEKGNEQFF; CDR3nt: TGTGCTAGCAGCTTAGACGAGAAGGGCAATGAGCAGTTCTTC
abundance: NA; v_gene: TRBV7-2; j_gene: TRBJ2-1; len: 18; d_gene: TRBD2; CDR3aa: CASSLGLAGGPRASEQFF; CDR3nt: TGTGCCAGCAGCCTAGGACTAGCGGGAGGGCCTAGAGCTAGTGAGCAGTTCTTC
abundance: NA; v_gene: TRBV5-1; j_gene: TRBJ2-1; len: 15; d_gene: TRBD1; CDR3aa: CASSSLTGETHEQFF; CDR3nt: TGCGCCAGCAGCTCACTGACAGGGGAGACCCATGAGCAGTTCTTC
abundance: NA; v_gene: TRBV29-1; j_gene: TRBJ2-2; len: 12; d_gene: NA; CDR3aa: CSVRGAGGELFF; CDR3nt: TGCAGCGTGCGAGGGGCGGGCGGGGAGCTGTTTTTT
abundance: NA; v_gene: TRBV11-2; j_gene: TRBJ1-2; len: 15; d_gene: NA; CDR3aa: CASSSSSAGDSGYTF; CDR3nt: TGTGCCAGCAGCTCTTCCTCCGCGGGAGATAGCGGCTACACCTTC
abundance: NA; v_gene: TRBV30; j_gene: TRBJ2-3; len: 16; d_gene: TRBD2; CDR3aa: CAWSAGSGGAADTQYF; CDR3nt: TGTGCCTGGAGTGCTGGCAGCGGGGGGGCGGCAGATACGCAGTATTTT
abundance: NA; v_gene: TRBV2; j_gene: TRBJ2-2; len: 16; d_gene: NA; CDR3aa: CASSTLGRRITGELFF; CDR3nt: TGTGCCAGCAGTACCCTCGGGAGACGGATCACCGGGGAGCTGTTTTTT
abundance: NA; v_gene: TRBV5-1; j_gene: TRBJ1-2; len: 12; d_gene: NA; CDR3aa: CASSFSGIGYTF; CDR3nt: TGCGCCAGCAGCTTTTCCGGGATAGGCTACACCTTC
abundance: NA; v_gene: TRBV2; j_gene: TRBJ2-3; len: 16; d_gene: TRBD2; CDR3aa: CASRLTSGGQGDTQYF; CDR3nt: TGTGCCAGCAGATTGACTAGCGGAGGGCAAGGAGATACGCAGTATTTT
abundance: NA; v_gene: TRBV7-2; j_gene: TRBJ2-2; len: 14; d_gene: NA; CDR3aa: CASSSGYNTGELFF; CDR3nt: TGTGCCAGCAGCTCGGGGTATAACACCGGGGAGCTGTTTTTT
abundance: NA; v_gene: TRBV7-2; j_gene: TRBJ2-7; len: 15; d_gene: TRBD2; CDR3aa: CASSLSGGRVDEQYF; CDR3nt: TGTGCCAGCAGCTTATCCGGCGGGAGAGTTGATGAGCAGTACTTC
abundance: NA; v_gene: TRBV30; j_gene: TRBJ2-1; len: 13; d_gene: TRBD2; CDR3aa: CAWSGLAGGEQFF; CDR3nt: TGTGCCTGGAGTGGGCTAGCGGGAGGCGAGCAGTTCTTC
abundance: NA; v_gene: TRBV10-1; j_gene: TRBJ1-1; len: 12; d_gene: NA; CDR3aa: CASSDWDTEAFF; CDR3nt: TGCGCCAGCAGTGACTGGGACACTGAAGCTTTCTTT
abundance: NA; v_gene: TRBV6-5; j_gene: TRBJ1-6; len: 13; d_gene: TRBD1; CDR3aa: CASTRQGNSPLHF; CDR3nt: TGTGCCAGCACCCGACAGGGCAATTCACCCCTCCACTTT
abundance: NA; v_gene: TRBV30; j_gene: TRBJ1-2; len: 16; d_gene: TRBD1; CDR3aa: CAWNPGQKMGDYGYTF; CDR3nt: TGTGCCTGGAATCCGGGACAGAAAATGGGAGACTATGGCTACACCTTC
abundance: NA; v_gene: TRBV19; j_gene: TRBJ2-2; len: 15; d_gene: TRBD1; CDR3aa: CASSIDDRATGELFF; CDR3nt: TGTGCCAGTAGTATAGATGACAGGGCTACCGGGGAGCTGTTTTTT
abundance: NA; v_gene: TRBV18; j_gene: TRBJ2-3; len: 13; d_gene: NA; CDR3aa: CASSPTGLDTQYF; CDR3nt: TGTGCCAGCTCACCAACAGGGCTGGATACGCAGTATTTT
abundance: NA; v_gene: TRBV6-1; j_gene: TRBJ2-1; len: 14; d_gene: NA; CDR3aa: CASIGGGGTNEQFF; CDR3nt: TGTGCCAGCATCGGGGGCGGGGGAACAAATGAGCAGTTCTTC